This TCR beta chain was found in a study of blood T cell repertoires in COVID-19. Overall study: T cells, B-cell-depleted T cells, or PBMCs supplied cDNA or gDNA.

Study processing details: Reference gene primers were amplified, and this amplification served to estimate nucleated cell counts. Sequenced by immunoSEQ multiplex PCR; TCRdb stores in-frame clones only, minus some. That table is the source of V, J and clone size, and D and trimming were worked out from the DNA. The profile shows about 210,000 clones, roughly 87% of them singletons. Enrolled during active infection, Seattle patients were then followed longitudinally. The source is a woman in her sixties with COVID-19, enrolled during active disease. Sequenced material: peripheral blood.

DNA for the CDR3: TGTGCCAGCTCACCAATTGTGGACTGGAACAATGAGCAGTTCTTC. This encodes CASSPIVDWNNEQFF. The rearrangement links TRBV18 to TRBJ2-1, with D possibly TRBD2 on 5 matching bases. V shed 2 bases and J shed 5 bases, with 13 bases lying between them. There are 15 residues in the CDR3. Germline CDR1 and CDR2: KGHSH and LQKENI.